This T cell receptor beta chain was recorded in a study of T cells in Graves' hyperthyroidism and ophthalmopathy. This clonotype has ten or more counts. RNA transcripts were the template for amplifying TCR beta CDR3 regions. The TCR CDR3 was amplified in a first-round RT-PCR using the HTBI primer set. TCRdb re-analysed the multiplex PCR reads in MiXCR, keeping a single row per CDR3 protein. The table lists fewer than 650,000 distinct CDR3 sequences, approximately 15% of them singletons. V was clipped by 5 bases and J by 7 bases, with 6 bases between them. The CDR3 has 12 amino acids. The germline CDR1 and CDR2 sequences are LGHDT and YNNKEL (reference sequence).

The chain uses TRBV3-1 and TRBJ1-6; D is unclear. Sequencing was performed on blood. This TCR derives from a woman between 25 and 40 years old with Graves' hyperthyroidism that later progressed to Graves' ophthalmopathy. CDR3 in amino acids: CASSSTNSPLHF. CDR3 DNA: TGTGCCAGCAGCTCGACAAATTCACCCCTCCACTTT.